This T cell receptor (beta chain) was recovered during a study of blood T cell repertoires in COVID-19 (TCRdb year 2020). Background on the whole study: Collaborator samples came from the United States, Italy and Spain and covered acute and convalescent phases of COVID-19. The prospective study material was composed of cDNA or gDNA derived from T cells, B-cell-depleted T cells, or PBMCs. Subjects who had been exposed to COVID-19, were actively infected with it, or had recovered from it provided the deeply sampled blood TCRbeta repertoires that made up the dataset. The repertoires were released in a freely available public database meant as a resource for research on the immune response to SARS-CoV-2. Where HLA class I and class II types were available, the types were taken from metadata supplied by the sample provider, not from assay-based typing. The samples were drawn from two sources: the first 160 participants of the ongoing ImmuneRACE study, and 950 to 1,500 subjects contributed by 6 global collaborators. The sample metadata nearly always contained a de-identified subject ID, COVID-19 status, age in years and sex. The investigation overall reported the following: The quantity of clinical and demographic metadata differed by source and by participant and was supplied without curation.

TCRbeta CDR3 regions were amplified from genomic DNA using the immunoSEQ Assay, a bias-controlled multiplex PCR. On the study's bioinformatics: Within the assay, amplification of reference gene primers was used to estimate how many nucleated cells each sample contained. Sequence reads were collapsed and filtered to measure the absolute abundance of every unique TCRbeta CDR3 rearrangement. Productive Simpson clonality was computed per sample as the square root of Simpson's diversity index over productive rearrangements. TCRdb mirrors the immuneACCESS table, restricted to in-frame sequences. Some clones are absent from its copies; in checked studies, under half trace to an unresolved V gene, and the reason for the others is unknown. V and J calls and clone size are those listed in that table; D and trimming were worked out from the DNA. This sample is represented by fewer than 250,000 clones; 82% of them were singletons. 4.7% of the sample goes to the ten largest clones.

To note about this clone: Its antigen is unknown. No base quality values were provided; no much bigger clone lies one nucleotide off.

CDR1 is given as MNHEY and CDR2 as SVGAGI, both from the germline V gene. Trimming accounts for 4 bases at V and 7 bases at J, while the number of junction bases matched to no gene is 2. Inclusive of the bounding cysteine and phenylalanine, the CDR3 is 12 residues long. Kept here is only the CDR3 DNA, which spans 36 bases and is read in frame from base 1. Each collaborating institution followed its own protocols to collect whole blood in K2EDTA tubes. Collaborator samples were shipped for TCRbeta analysis as frozen whole blood, isolated PBMCs, or DNA extracted from either sample type. Sequencing was performed on peripheral blood. The chain joins TRBV6-5 to TRBJ1-1; TRBD1 aligns with 8 central bases. The clonotype originates from a woman between 65 and 79 years old with acute or convalescent COVID-19. CDR3 sequence: CASSSDRVEAFF. Read as DNA, the sequence is TGTGCCAGCAGTTCGGACAGGGTTGAAGCTTTCTTT.